Presented here are 20 T cell receptor beta chains from one specimen sequenced in a study of cytomegalovirus exposure and HLA in healthy donors. Primers included in the PCR were 60 Vbeta and 13 Jbeta primers. Some clones are missing from TCRdb's copy, which holds only in-frame ones; the method was immunoSEQ multiplex PCR. The sample includes around 110,000 clones, around 80% seen only once; the top ten take around a fifth. Sequencing was done on a sample of PBMCs. The receptors come from a man aged 25 to 40 in good health and CMV-seropositive.

This chain uses TRBV19 with TRBJ2-7; 10 bases map to TRBD1. CDR1 LNHDA and CDR2 SQIVND come from the germline V gene (reference sequence). J lost 3 bases, V lost 5 bases, and 4 bases had no gene match. This CDR3 is 14 amino acids long. The CDR3 spells CASSPRTGGYEQYV. For the CDR3, the DNA is TGTGCCAGTAGTCCCAGGACAGGGGGCTACGAGCAGTACGTC.

V is TRBV30 and J is TRBJ2-7, with D maybe TRBD1 (6 bases). CDR3 length equals 15 residues. Trimming left V 0 bases short and J 2 bases short, with 14 bases between. Looked up from germline, CDR1 is GTSNPN and CDR2 is SVGIG (reference sequence). The CDR3 reads CAWSVLGQLPYEQYV. The CDR3, as DNA: TGTGCCTGGAGTGTACTCGGACAGCTACCCTACGAGCAGTACGTC.

CDR3 region: CASSGHYETQYF. In DNA, the CDR3 is TGTGCCAGCAGTGGCCATTACGAGACCCAGTACTTC. The chain employs TRBV6-5 and TRBJ2-5; D gene unclear. This CDR3 is 12 amino acids long. CDR1 and CDR2 from the germline V gene are MNHEY and SVGAGI. The ends were cut back, 5 bases at V and 5 bases at J, with 9 bases in the middle.

The chain recombines TRBV15 with TRBJ2-1, with D tentatively TRBD2 (5 bases). The germline CDR1 and CDR2 sequences are LNHNV and YYDKDF (reference sequence). The CDR3 has 11 residues. Deletions cut 6 bases from V and 12 bases from J, with 12 bases between. CDR3 loop: CATRDGIRQFF. The CDR3, as DNA: TGTGCCACCAGGGACGGGATCAGGCAGTTCTTC.

V is TRBV30 and J is TRBJ2-5; 8 bases align to TRBD1. V was pared by 4 bases and J by 5 bases, with 3 bases of the junction left unmatched. Per germline, CDR1 GTSNPN and CDR2 SVGIG (reference sequence). The length of the CDR3 is 12 residues. CDR3 region: CAWTGGGETQYF. In DNA, the CDR3 is TGTGCCTGGACAGGGGGCGGTGAGACCCAGTACTTC.

The rearrangement joins TRBV7-9 to TRBJ1-1; maybe TRBD1 (6 bases). CDR3 length equals 13 residues. In germline, CDR1 is SEHNR, CDR2 FQNEAQ (reference sequence). Trimming took off 5 bases at V and 3 bases at J, with 10 bases between the two ends. Here the CDR3 reads CASSLRGDTEAFF. CDR3 DNA sequence: TGTGCCAGCAGCCTCAGGGGAGACACTGAAGCTTTCTTT. Combining the CDR3 with reference TRBV7-9 and TRBJ1-1 gives the whole variable domain DTGVSQNPRHKITKRGQNVTFRCDPISEHNRLYWYRQTLGQGPEFLTYFQNEAQLEKSRLLSDRFSAERPKGSFSTLEIQRTEQGDSAMYLCASSLRGDTEAFFGQGTRLTVV.

The chain has TRBV7-2 and TRBJ2-1; 15 bases match TRBD2. Germline V CDR1 and CDR2: SGHTA, FQGNSA. The CDR3 consists of 18 residues. V shed 4 bases, J shed 3 bases, and the junction held 7 bases outside the gene matches. CDR3 sequence reads: CASSSRWTSGRVYNEQFF. CDR3 DNA: TGTGCCAGCAGCTCGAGGTGGACTAGCGGGAGGGTCTACAATGAGCAGTTCTTC.

This chain uses TRBV28 with TRBJ2-5; 7 bases are shared with TRBD2. The germline V gene has CDR1 MDHEN and CDR2 SYDVKM. The V gene end was trimmed by 2 bases and the J gene end by 4 bases; junction bases not matched to a gene: 10. This CDR3 is built from 16 residues. The CDR3 loop reads CASSLPTTWEGETQYF. The CDR3 DNA follows: TGTGCCAGCAGTTTACCCACGACCTGGGAGGGAGAGACCCAGTACTTC.

This clone was counted between two and nine times. This chain uses TRBV28 with TRBJ2-3; 7 bases align to TRBD1. J lost 4 bases, V lost 6 bases, and 10 bases had no gene match. Germline V CDR1 and CDR2: MDHEN, SYDVKM. This CDR3 region has 15 residues. The CDR3 DNA reads as TGTGCCAGCAGCAACGACAGGGAATCTCCAGATACGCAGTATTTT. It encodes CASSNDRESPDTQYF.

The table lists this clone with many counts. The V gene is TRBV2, the J gene TRBJ2-1; 7 bases match TRBD1. V gave up 5 bases and J gave up 9 bases; unmatched junction bases: 4. Germline assignment: CDR1 SNHLY and CDR2 FYNNEI. CDR3 size: 12 residues. CDR3 sequence reads: CASSLDRSEQFF. The CDR3 DNA reads as TGTGCCAGCAGTTTGGACAGGAGTGAGCAGTTCTTC. Using reference TRBV2 and TRBJ2-1 for the parts outside the CDR3, the full variable domain is EPEVTQTPSHQVTQMGQEVILRCVPISNHLYFYWYRQILGQKVEFLVSFYNNEISEKSEIFDDQFSVERPDGSNFTLKIRSTKLEDSAMYFCASSLDRSEQFFGPGTRLTVL.

The chain recombines TRBV19 with TRBJ1-2; D call uncertain. CDR1 is LNHDA and CDR2 is SQIVND in the germline V gene (reference sequence). V lost 5 bases, J lost 3 bases, and 19 bases lay in between. This CDR3 contains 16 residues. CDR3: CASSRPAAGGDYGYTF. In DNA, the CDR3 is TGTGCCAGTAGTCGCCCGGCCGCAGGCGGGGACTATGGCTACACCTTC.

The chain employs TRBV2 and TRBJ2-5, with 7 bases identical to TRBD2. With the DNA end fitting TRBJ2-7 better, the J assignment may be wrong. CDR3 size: 16 residues. Per the germline V gene, CDR1 is SNHLY and CDR2 is FYNNEI. CDR3 sequence reads: CASKGNTGGGSYEQYF. DNA for the CDR3: TGTGCCAGCAAGGGTAACACTGGGGGGGGGTCCTACGAGCAGTACTTC.

The rearrangement links TRBV5-8 to TRBJ2-5, with TRBD2 identical over 10 bases. Per the germline V gene, CDR1 is SGHTS and CDR2 is YDEGEE. The junction had 1 base not matched to a gene; V was cut back by 1 base and J by 4 bases. This CDR3 contains 14 residues. CDR3 DNA sequence: TGTGCCAGCAGCTTGAGACTAGCGGGAGAGACCCAGTACTTC. The encoded protein is CASSLRLAGETQYF.

V gene TRBV10-2 combines with J gene TRBJ2-7; 8 nucleotides agree with TRBD2. From germline, CDR1 is WSHSY and CDR2 SAAADI. The CDR3 length is 16 residues. V lost 1 base and J lost 2; bases outside the gene matches: 7. CDR3 DNA sequence: TGCGCCAGCAGTGAGTTTTCCAGCGGGAGAGCCTACGAGCAGTACGTC. Protein: CASSEFSSGRAYEQYV.

The chain couples TRBV11-1 to TRBJ2-7; D possibly corresponds to TRBD2 (5 bases). The germline V and J ends were trimmed by 1 base and 0 bases, with 10 bases remaining between them. Germline V gives CDR1 SGHAT, CDR2 FQDESV (reference sequence). The CDR3 is 15 amino acids. CDR3 sequence (DNA): TGTGCCAGCAGCTTAGGAGGGTGGAGCTCCTACGAGCAGTACTTC. Its protein is CASSLGGWSSYEQYF.

This chain uses TRBV5-1 with TRBJ2-3; 7 positions match TRBD2. This CDR3 is built from 16 residues. Looked up from germline, CDR1 is SGHRS and CDR2 is YFSETQ. V lost 0 bases and J lost 1; bases outside the gene matches: 5. The CDR3 sequence is CASSLGGGIGTDTQYF. CDR3 in DNA: TGCGCCAGCAGCTTGGGGGGGGGTATCGGCACAGATACGCAGTATTTT.

The CDR3 DNA sequence: TGTGCCAGTAGGTCCCAAATAGCGGCAGGATACAATCAGCCCCAGCATTTT. Encoded protein: CASRSQIAAGYNQPQHF. J is TRBJ1-5 and V is TRBV19; D is ambiguous. Germline V gives CDR1 LNHDA, CDR2 SQIVND (reference sequence). This CDR3 region has 17 residues. Trimming removed 6 bases at V and 3 bases at J, with 21 bases between. Combining the CDR3 with reference TRBV19 and TRBJ1-5 gives the whole variable domain DGGITQSPKYLFRKEGQNVTLSCEQNLNHDAMYWYRQDPGQGLRLIYYSQIVNDFQKGDIAEGYSVSREKKESFPLTVTSAQKNPTAFYLCASRSQIAAGYNQPQHFGDGTRLSIL.

The gene calls are TRBV29-1 and TRBJ1-2; D unclear. CDR3 length: 12 amino acids. CDR1 is SQVTM and CDR2 is ANQGSEA in the germline V gene. V lost 4 bases, J lost 0 bases, and 6 bases lay in between. The CDR3 sequence: CSVGQTNYGYTF. The CDR3, as DNA: TGCAGCGTTGGGCAGACTAACTATGGCTACACCTTC.

The chain has TRBV5-1 and TRBJ2-7; possible D gene TRBD2, 5 bases. Trimming shortened V by 3 bases and J by 4 bases, and 11 bases separated the two germline ends. The CDR3 covers 13 residues. Germline V gene sequence: CDR1 SGHRS, CDR2 YFSETQ. In nucleotides, the CDR3 is TGCGCCAGCAGCTCCCACGAGGGTTACGAGCAGTACTTC. Protein product: CASSSHEGYEQYF.

This chain connects TRBV6-4 to TRBJ2-7; 8 nucleotides align to TRBD1. V trimming: 0 bases; J trimming: 3 bases; junction bases outside the gene matches: 10. Germline CDR1 reads MRHNA; CDR2 reads SNTAGT. The length of the CDR3 is 17 residues. The CDR3 sequence is CASSDSSTGGRFYEQYV. The CDR3 DNA reads as TGTGCCAGCAGTGACTCCTCAACAGGGGGTAGATTCTACGAGCAGTACGTC.